This TCR beta chain was observed in a study of blood T cell repertoires in COVID-19. Study details: Material from acute and convalescent COVID-19 was sourced from the United States, Italy and Spain. T cells, B-cell-depleted T cells, or PBMCs provided the cDNA or gDNA that served as material.

This clone was detected once. Original methodology: Estimation of nucleated cell counts relied on the amplification of reference gene primers. Only in-frame clones appear in the TCRdb table, and some are missing; sequencing was by immunoSEQ multiplex PCR. V and J calls and clone size are as listed in that table; D and trimming were resolved from the DNA. This sample has fewer than 75,000 clones, with approximately 75% found just once. V lost 4 bases, J lost 7 bases, and 17 bases lay in between. This CDR3 comprises 15 residues. CDR1 SGDLS and CDR2 YYNGEE come from the germline V gene. The V gene is TRBV9, the J gene TRBJ1-4, with no clear D. This TCR was sampled from a woman in her fifties or sixties with acute or convalescent COVID-19. Sequencing used peripheral blood. CDR3 in amino acids: CASSFSGRASEKLFF. The CDR3 DNA is TGTGCCAGCAGCTTCTCCGGGAGGGCGAGTGAAAAACTGTTTTTT.